The clone carrying this TCR beta chain was seen repeatedly, ten times or more. Other autoimmune diseases, uncontrolled infections, pregnancy or lactation ruled patients out of participation. Clinical symptoms, serum thyroxine, TRAb, thyroid ultrasound and orbital computed tomography were relied on for diagnosis. The data were taken from a study of Graves' ophthalmopathy and Graves' hyperthyroidism. Amplification targeted the TCR beta CDR3 regions, with RNA transcripts as the source material. Amplification began with first-round RT-PCR using HTBI primers, then second-round multiplex PCR was performed. One entry per CDR3 protein results from TCRdb running MiXCR on the multiplex PCR reads. Of over a million distinct CDR3 sequences in the sample, roughly two fifths were seen once. V was clipped by 3 bases and J by 5 bases, with 8 bases between them. Germline V gives CDR1 MGHDK, CDR2 SYGVNS. The CDR3 has 14 residues.

V gene TRBV25-1 combines with J gene TRBJ1-6; the D is unclear. The sequenced sample consisted of peripheral blood or thyroid tissue (not recorded which). This receptor was taken from an adult man with Graves' hyperthyroidism. CDR3 region: CASSDIGDNSPLHF. CDR3 sequence (DNA): TGTGCCAGCAGTGACATAGGCGATAATTCACCCCTCCACTTT.